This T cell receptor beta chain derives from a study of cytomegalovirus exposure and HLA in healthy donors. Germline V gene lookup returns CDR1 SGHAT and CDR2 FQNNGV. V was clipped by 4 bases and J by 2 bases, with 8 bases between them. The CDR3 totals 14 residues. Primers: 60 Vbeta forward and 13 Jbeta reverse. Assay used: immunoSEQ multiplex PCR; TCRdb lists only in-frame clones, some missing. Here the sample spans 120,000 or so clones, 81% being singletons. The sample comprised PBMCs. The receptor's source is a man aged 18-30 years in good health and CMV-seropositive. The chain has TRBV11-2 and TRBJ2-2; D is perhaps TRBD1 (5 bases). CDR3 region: CASSSGQNTGELFF. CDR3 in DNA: TGTGCCAGCAGCTCAGGACAAAACACCGGGGAGCTGTTTTTT.